The 22 T cell receptor beta chains below were found in one sample sequenced in a study of cytomegalovirus exposure and HLA in healthy donors. Amplification used 60 Vbeta primers and 13 Jbeta primers. Method: immunoSEQ multiplex PCR; TCRdb's copy keeps in-frame clones and lacks some. The sample consists of 100,000 to 150,000 clones, 75% to 90% of them appearing once. The sequenced material came from PBMCs. The receptors were sampled from a man between 25 and 39 years old in good health and CMV-seronegative.

About this clone: The junction departs from germline at one end; a sequencing error may be responsible. The chain links TRBV15 to TRBJ1-2; D perhaps matches TRBD1 (5 bases). CDR1 and CDR2 from the germline V gene are LNHNV and YYDKDF (reference sequence). The CDR3 extends over 12 amino acids. This CDR3 is CATSLGDYGYTF. The CDR3 bases are TGTGCCACCAGCTTAGGGGATTATGGTTACACCTTC.

In the case of this clone: The conserved closing phenylalanine or tryptophan is absent in this CDR3, likely reflecting a read error. The chain recombines TRBV5-1 with TRBJ1-1; TRBD1 aligns across 8 bases. This CDR3 comprises 17 residues. The V gene's germline CDR1 is SGHRS and CDR2 YFSETQ. V trimming: 3 bases; J trimming: 1 base; junction bases outside the gene matches: 11. CDR3 in DNA: TGCGCCAGCAGCTGGGACAGGCCCATATCTCAGAACACTGAAGCTTTCTCT. Translating it yields CASSWDRPISQNTEAFS.

The chain recombines TRBV25-1 with TRBJ2-1, with 12 bases fitting TRBD2. This CDR3 spans 18 amino acids. After removal of 3 bases from V and 6 bases from J, the junction contained 12 bases not matched to a gene. The germline CDR1 and CDR2 sequences are MGHDK and SYGVNS. The CDR3 nucleotides are TGTGCCAGCAGTGACGATCCTAGGACTAGCGGGGAAAGCAATGAGCAGTTCTTC. Translating gives CASSDDPRTSGESNEQFF.

DNA for the CDR3: TGTGCCAGCAGCTACCGAGGCCAGAGCTCCTACGAGCAGTACTTC. Amino acids: CASSYRGQSSYEQYF. This chain links TRBV13 with TRBJ2-7; D unresolved. Germline V lookup: CDR1 PRHDT, CDR2 FYEKMQ (reference sequence). V lost 4 bases, J lost 0 bases, and 13 bases lay in between. The CDR3 consists of 15 residues.

In nucleotides, the CDR3 is TGTGCCAGTAGTTCGGTCCCTGATAATTCACCCCTCCACTTT. Translating gives CASSSVPDNSPLHF. The chain has TRBV19 and TRBJ1-6; D is unresolved. Germline CDR1 reads LNHDA; CDR2 reads SQIVND (reference sequence). V was trimmed by 5 bases and J by 5 bases, leaving 10 bases between them. The CDR3 is 14 amino acids.

The count of this clone is one. The V gene is TRBV21-1, the J gene TRBJ2-7; the table's D call TRBD2 went unverified against the DNA. TRBV21-1 is classified as a pseudogene. The length of the CDR3 is 12 residues. CDR3 nucleotide sequence: TGTGCCAGCAGCCCCTTCTACTACGAGCAGTACTTC. It codes for CASSPFYYEQYF.

The CDR3, as DNA: TGTGCCAGCAGTGAAGGCCGGGGTAGCAATCAGCCCCAGCATTTT. It encodes CASSEGRGSNQPQHF. This chain connects TRBV2 to TRBJ1-5; D is undetermined. The CDR3 is 15 residues long. The V end lost 1 base, the J end lost 0 bases, and 7 bases lay between the germline ends. CDR1 and CDR2 (germline): SNHLY, FYNNEI.

This chain uses TRBV11-2 with TRBJ2-1, with 8 nucleotides matching TRBD1. This CDR3 is 15 amino acids long. J gave up 7 bases and V 3 bases, and 8 bases lay outside the gene matches. The V gene's germline CDR1 is SGHAT and CDR2 FQNNGV. The CDR3 here is CASSLLQGARNEQFF. CDR3 DNA: TGTGCCAGCAGCTTGCTGCAGGGGGCTCGGAATGAGCAGTTCTTC.

The chain couples TRBV10-1 to TRBJ1-1; 7 positions match TRBD1. The J segment lost 0 bases and the V segment lost 4 bases, leaving 5 bases of the junction unmatched. Germline CDR1 reads WNHNN; CDR2 reads SYGVQD (reference sequence). CDR3 length: 15 residues. The CDR3 protein is CASSAKGAVNTEAFF. The CDR3 DNA sequence: TGCGCCAGCAGTGCAAAGGGGGCGGTGAACACTGAAGCTTTCTTT.

The genes are TRBV5-1 and TRBJ2-1; D perhaps matches TRBD1 (5 bases). Germline V lookup: CDR1 SGHRS, CDR2 YFSETQ. Deletions cut 4 bases from V and 3 bases from J, with 8 bases between. This CDR3 contains 13 residues. CDR3 bases: TGCGCCAGCAGCCATGACAGCTACAATGAGCAGTTCTTC. It codes for CASSHDSYNEQFF.

The chain has TRBV5-1 and TRBJ2-2; perhaps TRBD1 as D (5 bases). The CDR3 runs to 16 residues. The germline CDR1 and CDR2 sequences are SGHRS and YFSETQ. The V end was cut by 0 bases, the J end by 0 bases, with 9 bases between. The CDR3 region has the DNA TGCGCCAGCAGCTTGGAGGGGTTCGCGAACACCGGGGAGCTGTTTTTT. This encodes CASSLEGFANTGELFF.

Here the CDR3 reads CASSFWGQGDEKLFF. For the CDR3, the DNA is TGTGCCAGCAGTTTTTGGGGACAGGGGGACGAAAAACTGTTTTTT. The chain recombines TRBV27 with TRBJ1-4; 11 bases map to TRBD1. The CDR3 is 15 amino acids. The germline V gene has CDR1 MNHEY and CDR2 SMNVEV (reference sequence). V lost 3 bases, J lost 8 bases, and 5 bases stayed unmatched.

This clone appeared once. In DNA form, the CDR3 reads TGTGCCAGCAGCTTGGGGGGAGGGCGGTCCTATAATTCACCCCTCCACTTT. Its translation: CASSLGGGRSYNSPLHF. The J gene is TRBJ1-6, the V gene TRBV5-4; D is ambiguous. Germline loops: CDR1 SGHNT, CDR2 YYREEE (reference sequence). The length of the CDR3 is 17 residues. V was shortened by 0 bases and J by 1 base, with 11 bases between the two germline ends.

The chain couples TRBV21-1 to TRBJ1-3. TRBV21-1 is a listed pseudogene. This CDR3 is 15 amino acids long. CDR3 protein: CASSKAADSGNTIYF. DNA of the CDR3: TGTGCCAGCAGCAAAGCGGCGGACTCTGGAAACACCATATATTTT.

The chain recombines TRBV6-1 with TRBJ1-2; no definite D call. Germline V gene lookup returns CDR1 MNHNS and CDR2 SASEGT. CDR3 length: 14 amino acids. V gave up 2 bases and J gave up 4 bases, with 11 bases separating them. In DNA form, the CDR3 reads TGTGCCAGCAGTGAATGGCAGGTCATCTATGGCTACACCTTC. Its translation is CASSEWQVIYGYTF.

In DNA, the CDR3 is TGTGCCAGCAGCTTATCTACCGGGACAGGGTATCAGCCCCAGCATTTT. As protein: CASSLSTGTGYQPQHF. This chain links TRBV7-9 with TRBJ1-5; 9 nucleotides agree with TRBD1. Per the germline V gene, CDR1 is SEHNR and CDR2 is FQNEAQ (reference sequence). The J segment lost 5 bases and the V segment lost 2 bases, leaving 7 bases of the junction unmatched. The CDR3 extends over 16 amino acids.

The rearrangement links TRBV7-2 to TRBJ2-7, with 8 bases fitting TRBD2. The trim removed 1 base at V and 3 bases at J, leaving 17 bases unmatched. Germline V gene lookup returns CDR1 SGHTA and CDR2 FQGNSA. There are 19 residues in the CDR3. The CDR3 spells CASSLGGRFAGGNFYEQYF. The CDR3 coding sequence is TGTGCCAGCAGCTTAGGTGGGCGTTTTGCGGGGGGCAACTTCTACGAGCAGTACTTC.

The chain recombines TRBV5-1 with TRBJ2-1; 11 nucleotides line up with TRBD2. This CDR3 is 20 amino acids long. Germline V gene data show CDR1 as SGHRS and CDR2 as YFSETQ. The J segment lost 2 bases and the V segment lost 0 bases, leaving 13 bases of the junction unmatched. This CDR3 reads CASSLETSGAYVYPYNEQFF. CDR3 DNA: TGCGCCAGCAGCTTGGAGACTAGCGGGGCGTACGTATATCCCTACAATGAGCAGTTCTTC.

J is TRBJ2-1 and V is TRBV5-6; TRBD1 matches 8 bases. The germline V gene has CDR1 SGHDT and CDR2 YYEEEE. V shed 0 bases, J shed 14 bases, and the junction held 1 base outside the gene matches. This CDR3 comprises 11 residues. This chain's CDR3 is CASSLDRGEFF. The CDR3 DNA reads as TGTGCCAGCAGCTTGGACAGGGGGGAGTTCTTC.

This chain links TRBV6-6 with TRBJ2-5; D perhaps matches TRBD2 (6 bases). The better agreement between TRBJ2-7 and the DNA end casts doubt on the J call. Germline assignment: CDR1 MNHNY and CDR2 SVGAGI (reference sequence). This CDR3 has 14 amino acids. Here the CDR3 reads CASSKGGGKDEQYF. As DNA, the CDR3 is TGTGCCAGCAGTAAGGGTGGAGGGAAGGACGAGCAGTACTTC.

The chain links TRBV6-5 to TRBJ1-1, with a weak D call TRBD1 (6 bases). The CDR3 covers 14 residues. Trimming pared 3 bases from V and 4 bases from J, leaving 12 bases between. Germline V gene lookup returns CDR1 MNHEY and CDR2 SVGAGI. CDR3 nucleotides: TGTGCCAGCAGTTATGTACAGGGATCCACTGAAGCTTTCTTT. Protein: CASSYVQGSTEAFF.

The CDR3 region is CASSSPGLGGEQYF. The DNA of the CDR3 is TGTGCCAGCAGTTCTCCGGGCCTTGGGGGGGAGCAGTACTTC. The chain combines TRBV28 with TRBJ2-7; D perhaps matches TRBD2 (6 bases). The V gene's germline CDR1 is MDHEN and CDR2 SYDVKM. V lost 4 bases, J lost 7 bases, and 17 bases lay in between. This CDR3 is built from 14 residues.